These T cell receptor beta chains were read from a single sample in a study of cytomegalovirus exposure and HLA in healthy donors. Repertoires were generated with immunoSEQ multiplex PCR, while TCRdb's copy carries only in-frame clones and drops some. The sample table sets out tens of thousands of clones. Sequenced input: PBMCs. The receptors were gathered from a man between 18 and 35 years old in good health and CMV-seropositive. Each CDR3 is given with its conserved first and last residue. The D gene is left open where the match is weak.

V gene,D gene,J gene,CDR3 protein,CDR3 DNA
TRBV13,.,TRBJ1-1,CASSLESSLNTEAFF,TGTGCCAGCAGCTTAGAGAGCTCACTGAACACTGAAGCTTTCTTT
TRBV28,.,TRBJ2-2,CASSLVRYRTNTGELFF,TGTGCCAGCAGTTTGGTAAGGTACAGAACGAACACCGGGGAGCTGTTTTTT
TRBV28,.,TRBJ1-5,CASSSYQGSGNQPQHF,TGTGCCAGCAGTTCATACCAGGGATCAGGCAATCAGCCCCAGCATTTT
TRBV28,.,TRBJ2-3,CASSSPGLTDTQYF,TGTGCCAGCAGTTCCCCGGGTCTCACAGATACGCAGTATTTT
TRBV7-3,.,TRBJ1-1,CASSLNQATEAFF,TGTGCCAGCAGCTTAAACCAGGCTACTGAAGCTTTCTTT
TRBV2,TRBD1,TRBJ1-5,CASSPRGGQGHQPQHF,TGTGCCAGCAGTCCCCGGGGGGGACAGGGACATCAGCCCCAGCATTTT
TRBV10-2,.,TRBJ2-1,CASTRGRDNEQFF,TGCGCCAGCACCCGGGGGAGAGACAATGAGCAGTTCTTC
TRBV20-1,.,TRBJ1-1,CSADRNTEAFF,TGCAGTGCTGACAGGAACACTGAAGCTTTCTTT
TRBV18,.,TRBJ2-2,CASSLNQGHTGELFF,TGTGCCAGCTCACTAAACCAGGGTCACACCGGGGAGCTGTTTTTT
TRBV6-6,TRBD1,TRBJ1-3,CASAGTANTIYF,TGTGCCTCCGCCGGGACAGCGAACACCATATATTTT
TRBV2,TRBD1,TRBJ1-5,CASRRLQGQQPQHF,TGTGCCAGCAGGAGACTACAGGGGCAACAGCCCCAGCATTTT
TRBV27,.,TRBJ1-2,CASSLGAGLSDGYTF,TGTGCCAGCAGTTTAGGGGCAGGGTTGTCCGATGGCTACACCTTC
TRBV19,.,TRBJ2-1,CASSIVTSRRNEQFF,TGTGCCAGTAGTATAGTCACTAGCAGACGCAATGAGCAGTTCTTC
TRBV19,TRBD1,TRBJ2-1,CASSRTGLYNEQFF,TGTGCCAGTAGTCGGACAGGCCTATACAATGAGCAGTTCTTC
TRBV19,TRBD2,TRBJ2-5,CASALAGGETQYF,TGTGCCAGTGCACTAGCGGGGGGGGAGACCCAGTACTTC
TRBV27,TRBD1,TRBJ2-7,CASSLSGTGSYEQYF,TGTGCCAGCAGTTTATCGGGGACAGGGAGTTACGAGCAGTACTTC
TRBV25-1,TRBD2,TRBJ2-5,CASSGEGREVLGTQYF,TGTGCCAGCAGTGGGGAAGGGAGGGAGGTCTTAGGGACCCAGTACTTC
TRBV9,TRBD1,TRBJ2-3,CASSPRQGNTDTQYF,TGTGCCAGCAGCCCACGACAGGGAAACACAGATACGCAGTATTTT
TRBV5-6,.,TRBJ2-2,CASSGYRGGVTGELFF,TGTGCCAGCAGCGGCTACAGGGGGGGTGTGACCGGGGAGCTGTTTTTT
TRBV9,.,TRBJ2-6,CASSGIPQRSGANVLTF,TGTGCCAGCAGCGGAATCCCACAACGCTCTGGGGCCAACGTCCTGACTTTC
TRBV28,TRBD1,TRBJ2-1,CASRVQGVYNEQFF,TGTGCCAGCAGGGTCCAGGGGGTCTACAATGAGCAGTTCTTC
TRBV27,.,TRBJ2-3,CASSSGGNIASTDTQYF,TGTGCCAGCAGTTCCGGCGGCAACATAGCTAGCACAGATACGCAGTATTTT
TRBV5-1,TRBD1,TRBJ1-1,CASSLDRRVRGQSEDTEAFF,TGCGCCAGCAGCCTGGACAGAAGAGTGAGGGGGCAATCCGAGGACACTGAAGCTTTCTTT
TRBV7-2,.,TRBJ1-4,CASSSQAGFTNEKLFF,TGTGCCAGCAGCTCACAGGCAGGGTTCACTAATGAAAAACTGTTTTTT
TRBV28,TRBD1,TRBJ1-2,CASRWDSYGYTF,TGTGCCAGCAGGTGGGACAGCTATGGCTACACCTTC
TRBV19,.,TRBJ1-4,CASSSRTPKGEKLFF,TGTGCCAGTAGTTCCCGGACTCCTAAAGGGGAAAAACTGTTTTTT
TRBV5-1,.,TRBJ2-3,CASSLVLPGGEDTQYF,TGCGCCAGCAGCTTGGTACTCCCCGGCGGGGAAGATACGCAGTATTTT
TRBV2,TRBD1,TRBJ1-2,CASSFDRGGYTF,TGTGCCAGCAGTTTCGACAGGGGGGGCTACACCTTC
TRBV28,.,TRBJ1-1,CASSRVGATEAFF,TGTGCCAGCAGCCGCGTAGGGGCCACTGAAGCTTTCTTT